Sequencing of this T cell receptor beta chain was carried out in a study of identical twins (TCRdb year 2016). A note on the overall study: To test whether fetal clonotypes persist, the study used deep sequencing on TCR alpha and beta repertoires from monozygotic twins, unrelated adults of various ages, and cord blood. To rule out contamination, the twin experiments were replicated at different times with different library preparation protocols. What the authors observed across the whole study: Excess twin sharing in beta out-of-frame sequences was weaker because fewer shared sequences lowered the signal-to-noise ratio. Invariant T cells such as MAIT and iNKT could partly confound zero-insertion analyses, although diverse VJ usage argued against such confounding for most clonotypes. Compared with coincidental sharing between unrelated individuals, an excess of low generation-probability sequences was observed among out-of-frame TCR alpha sequences shared between twins. In monozygotic twins, recombination models systematically underestimated out-of-frame TCR alpha sharing, but the models matched the sharing seen between unrelated individuals. Fewer insertions were carried by abundant cord blood beta clonotypes; a weaker similar trend was observed in young adult naive repertoires, while no such trend was observed in memory repertoires. Because the same donors could not be followed over many years, the conclusions depended on cross-sectional statistical analysis.

V is shortened by 6 bases, J by 0 bases, and the region joining them spans 14 bases. Including the terminal cysteine and phenylalanine, the CDR3 comprises 16 residues. Kept here is only the CDR3 DNA, which spans 48 bases and is read in frame from base 1. CDR1 and CDR2 (MGHRA, YSYEKL) derive from the germline V gene. This clonotype has just a few counts. It has no known antigen specificity. Base qualities were left out, and no much larger clone turns up one base away. Every donor in the study was a healthy Caucasian. The twin cohort consisted of three pairs of female monozygotic twins, all aged roughly 18 to 30 years. Using Miltenyi CD45RO+ enrichment and human naive T-cell isolation kits, memory (CD45RO+) and naive T cells were isolated from PBMC. Library preparation employed 5' RACE. The sequencer listed for this sample is Illumina HiSeq 2000. A universal primer binding site was introduced by template switching, and a unique molecular identifier was present in the final cDNA, enabling accurate counting of TCR cDNA molecules. First-strand cDNA for TCR alpha and beta chains was synthesized from specific primers in the conserved constant-segment region. Each cDNA library was double barcoded, with a SMART-Mk sample barcode plus Illumina barcodes, to control for contamination. TruSeq adapter sequences and Illumina sample barcodes were added in two successive PCR steps. Sequencing of the TCR alpha and beta cDNA libraries was done on the Illumina HiSeq platform using custom primers. Regarding the original processing steps: Raw reads were processed with MiGEC to extract unique molecular identifiers, and MiXCR was used to determine CDR3 positions. Recombination models were inferred per individual with the repgenHMM and IGoR tools using an EM algorithm. The tcR package in R was used for shared clonotype analysis, with sharing normalized by the product of cloneset sizes. To study raw recombination free of thymic and clonal selection effects, out-of-frame nonproductive sequences were analyzed. Using fastp at Q25 and MiXCR, TCRdb reprocessed the public reads and kept productive beta chains. For every CDR3 protein sequence, its rows merge into one entry that carries the most common genes and DNA. These V and J calls are TCRdb output, not the study's own analysis. For this sample there are around 280,000 distinct CDR3 sequences; about 8% appear just once. Roughly 2% of the sample rests with the top ten.

The data also belong to a second study, concerning yellow fever vaccine responses in identical twins. The second study's paper adds: According to the authors, the vaccine-induced T cell response in identical twins seemed to be partly convergent and partly specific to each individual. In identical twins, the study followed T cell clones that responded to the vaccine with precision.

Source material: memory (CD45RO+) T cells sorted from blood. What the cell subset or site label conveys for this sample: CD45RO+ enriched T cells. The sequence links TRBV4-1 to TRBJ2-2; TRBD2 is perhaps the D gene, given 5 matching bases. This receptor was obtained from a young woman in good health. The nucleotides are TGCGCCAGCAGAGCCATTCAGGAGGCGAACACCGGGGAGCTGTTTTTT. Its translation is CASRAIQEANTGELFF.